A selection of T cell receptor beta chains follows, all from one sample in a study of T cell responses to AZD1222 COVID-19 vaccine. Assay: immunoSEQ multiplex PCR; the TCRdb copy retains only in-frame clones and omits some. The table records approximately 160,000 clones, around 92% of them present only once. The material was peripheral blood, obtained on day 0 of AZD1222 vaccination. All receptors come from an adult in good health. The CDR3 runs from the conserved cysteine through the conserved F or W. Each record gives: V gene, D gene, J gene, CDR3 protein, CDR3 DNA. D genes are given only for firm matches.

v_call: TRBV18
d_call: .
j_call: TRBJ1-4
cdr3_aa: CASSPSGVGEKLFF
cdr3_nt: TGTGCCAGCTCACCCTCAGGGGTGGGCGAAAAACTGTTTTTT

v_call: TRBV4-3
d_call: TRBD2
j_call: TRBJ2-7
cdr3_aa: CASSQTSSGGFLTYEQYF
cdr3_nt: TGCGCCAGCAGCCAAACCTCTAGCGGGGGGTTTCTAACGTACGAGCAGTACTTC

v_call: TRBV18
d_call: TRBD1
j_call: TRBJ2-7
cdr3_aa: CASSPSRGQGPTLYEQYF
cdr3_nt: TGTGCCAGCTCACCCTCGAGGGGACAGGGCCCGACGCTCTACGAGCAGTACTTC

v_call: TRBV4-1
d_call: .
j_call: TRBJ2-1
cdr3_aa: CASSQDAYEQFF
cdr3_nt: TGCGCCAGCAGCCAAGATGCTTATGAGCAGTTCTTC

v_call: TRBV5-1
d_call: .
j_call: TRBJ1-2
cdr3_aa: CASSREDFNYGYTF
cdr3_nt: TGCGCCAGCAGCAGGGAGGACTTCAACTATGGCTACACCTTC

v_call: TRBV6-5
d_call: TRBD1
j_call: TRBJ1-5
cdr3_aa: CASGTGFQPQHF
cdr3_nt: TGTGCCAGCGGGACAGGGTTTCAGCCCCAGCATTTT

v_call: TRBV7-9
d_call: .
j_call: TRBJ1-1
cdr3_aa: CASSLGGGTEAFF
cdr3_nt: TGTGCCAGCAGCTTAGGTGGAGGCACTGAAGCTTTCTTT

v_call: TRBV30
d_call: TRBD1
j_call: TRBJ2-7
cdr3_aa: CAWKKNYRGRYEQYF
cdr3_nt: TGTGCCTGGAAAAAGAATTACAGGGGGCGATACGAGCAGTACTTC

v_call: TRBV29-1
d_call: TRBD1
j_call: TRBJ1-2
cdr3_aa: CSPTGDSQTYGYTF
cdr3_nt: TGCAGCCCAACCGGGGACAGTCAGACTTATGGCTACACCTTC

v_call: TRBV6-2/TRBV6-3
d_call: TRBD2
j_call: TRBJ2-3
cdr3_aa: CASSSPTSGAGTDTQYF
cdr3_nt: TGTGCCAGCAGTTCCCCGACTAGCGGGGCAGGCACAGATACGCAGTATTTT